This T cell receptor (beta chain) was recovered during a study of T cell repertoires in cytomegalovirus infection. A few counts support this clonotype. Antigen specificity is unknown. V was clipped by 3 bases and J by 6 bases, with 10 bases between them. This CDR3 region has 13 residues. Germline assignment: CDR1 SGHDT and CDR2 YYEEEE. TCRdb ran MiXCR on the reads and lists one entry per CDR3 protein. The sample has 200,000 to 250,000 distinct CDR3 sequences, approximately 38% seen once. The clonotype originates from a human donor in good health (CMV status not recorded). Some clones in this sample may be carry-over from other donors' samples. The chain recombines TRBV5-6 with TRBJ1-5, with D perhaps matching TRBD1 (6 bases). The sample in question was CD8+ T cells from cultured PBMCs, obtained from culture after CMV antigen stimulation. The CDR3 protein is CASSSGGGQPQHF. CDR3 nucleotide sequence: TGTGCCAGCAGCTCGGGAGGGGGTCAGCCCCAGCATTTT.